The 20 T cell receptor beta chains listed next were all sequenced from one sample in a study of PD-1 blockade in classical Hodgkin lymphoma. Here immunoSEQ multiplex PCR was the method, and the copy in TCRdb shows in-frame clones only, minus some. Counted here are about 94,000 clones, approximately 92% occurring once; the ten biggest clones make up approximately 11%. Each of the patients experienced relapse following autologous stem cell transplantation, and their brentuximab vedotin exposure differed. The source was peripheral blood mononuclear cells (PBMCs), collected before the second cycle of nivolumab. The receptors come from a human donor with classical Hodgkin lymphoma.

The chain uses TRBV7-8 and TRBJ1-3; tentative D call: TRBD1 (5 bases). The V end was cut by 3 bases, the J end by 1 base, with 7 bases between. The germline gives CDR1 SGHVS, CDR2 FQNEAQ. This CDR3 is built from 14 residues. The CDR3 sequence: CASSFGGSGNTIYF. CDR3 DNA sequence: TGTGCCAGCAGCTTCGGGGGATCTGGAAACACCATATATTTT.

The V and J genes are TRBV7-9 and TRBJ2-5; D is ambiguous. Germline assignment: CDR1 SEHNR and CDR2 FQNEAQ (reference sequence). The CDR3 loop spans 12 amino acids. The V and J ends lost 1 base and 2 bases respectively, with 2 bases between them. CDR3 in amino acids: CASSLVQETQYF. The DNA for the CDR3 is TGTGCCAGCAGCTTAGTACAAGAGACCCAGTACTTC.

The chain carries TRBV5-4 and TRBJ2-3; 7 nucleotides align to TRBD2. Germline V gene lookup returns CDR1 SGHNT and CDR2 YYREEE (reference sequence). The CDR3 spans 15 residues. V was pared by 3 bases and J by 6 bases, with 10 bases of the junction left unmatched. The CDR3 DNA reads TGTGCCAGCAGCTCCTATAGCGGGTCCACGGATACGCAGTATTTT. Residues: CASSSYSGSTDTQYF. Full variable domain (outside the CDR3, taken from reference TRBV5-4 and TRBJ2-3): ETGVTQSPTHLIKTRGQQVTLRCSSQSGHNTVSWYQQALGQGPQFIFQYYREEENGRGNFPPRFSGLQFPNYSSELNVNALELDDSALYLCASSSYSGSTDTQYFGPGTRLTVL.

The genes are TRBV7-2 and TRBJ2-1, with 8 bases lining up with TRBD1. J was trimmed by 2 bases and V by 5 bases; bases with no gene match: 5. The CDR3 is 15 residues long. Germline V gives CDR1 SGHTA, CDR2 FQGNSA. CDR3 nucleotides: TGTGCCAGCAGCCGAGACAGGGGAGCCTACAATGAGCAGTTCTTC. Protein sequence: CASSRDRGAYNEQFF.

The CDR3 coding sequence is TGCGCCAGCAGCACAGCGGGGCGGGAGATTGAGCAGTTCTTC. Its translation is CASSTAGREIEQFF. The chain links TRBV5-1 to TRBJ2-1; 7 bases fit TRBD2. Per the germline V gene, CDR1 is SGHRS and CDR2 is YFSETQ. The CDR3 has 14 residues. The V gene end was trimmed by 4 bases and the J gene end by 9 bases; junction bases not matched to a gene: 10.

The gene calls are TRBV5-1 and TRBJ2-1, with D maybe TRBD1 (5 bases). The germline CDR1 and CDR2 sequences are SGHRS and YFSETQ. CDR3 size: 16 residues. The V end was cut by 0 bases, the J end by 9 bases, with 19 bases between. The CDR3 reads CASSLAGLTVSSEQFF. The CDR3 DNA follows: TGCGCCAGCAGCTTGGCCGGGTTGACAGTCAGTTCTGAGCAGTTCTTC.

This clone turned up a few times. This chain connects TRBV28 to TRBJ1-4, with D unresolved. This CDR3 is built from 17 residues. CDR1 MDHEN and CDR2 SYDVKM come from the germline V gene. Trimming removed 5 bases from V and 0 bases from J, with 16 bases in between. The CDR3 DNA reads TGTGCCAGCAGTGTAAGACGAGGCGGTGCAACTAATGAAAAACTGTTTTTT. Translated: CASSVRRGGATNEKLFF. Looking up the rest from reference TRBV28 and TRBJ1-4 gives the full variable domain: DVKVTQSSRYLVKRTGEKVFLECVQDMDHENMFWYRQDPGLGLRLIYFSYDVKMKEKGDIPEGYSVSREKKERFSLILESASTNQTSMYLCASSVRRGGATNEKLFFGSGTQLSVL.

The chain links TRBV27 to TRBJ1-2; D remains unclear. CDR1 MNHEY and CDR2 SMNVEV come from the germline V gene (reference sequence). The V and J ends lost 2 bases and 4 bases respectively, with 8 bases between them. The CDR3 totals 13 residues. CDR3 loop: CASSLAEGYGYTF. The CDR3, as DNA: TGTGCCAGCAGTTTAGCGGAGGGCTATGGCTACACCTTC.

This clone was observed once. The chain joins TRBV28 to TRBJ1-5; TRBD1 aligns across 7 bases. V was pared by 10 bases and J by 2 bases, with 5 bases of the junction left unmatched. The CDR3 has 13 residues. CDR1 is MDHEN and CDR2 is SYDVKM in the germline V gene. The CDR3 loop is CAIRGSGNQPQHF. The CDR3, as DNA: TGTGCCATCAGGGGGTCGGGCAATCAGCCCCAGCATTTT.

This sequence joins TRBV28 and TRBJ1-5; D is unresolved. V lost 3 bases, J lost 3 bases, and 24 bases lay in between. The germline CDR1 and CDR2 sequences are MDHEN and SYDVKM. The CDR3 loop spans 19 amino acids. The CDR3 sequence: CASSFDAMSPGGFNQPQHF. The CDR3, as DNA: TGTGCCAGCAGTTTCGACGCTATGTCTCCGGGAGGCTTCAATCAGCCCCAGCATTTT.

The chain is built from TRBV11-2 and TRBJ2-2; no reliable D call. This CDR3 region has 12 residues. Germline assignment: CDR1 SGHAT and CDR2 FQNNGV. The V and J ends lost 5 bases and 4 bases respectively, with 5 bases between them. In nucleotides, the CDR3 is TGTGCCAGCAGCGCCACCACCGGGGAGCTGTTTTTT. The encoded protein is CASSATTGELFF.

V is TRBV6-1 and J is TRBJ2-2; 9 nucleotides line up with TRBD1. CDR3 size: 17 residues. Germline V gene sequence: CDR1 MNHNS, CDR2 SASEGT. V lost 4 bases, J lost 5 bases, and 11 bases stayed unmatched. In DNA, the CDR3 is TGTGCCAGCAGTGCGAAGCCGGGACAGGGAGGGACCGGGGAGCTGTTTTTT. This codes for CASSAKPGQGGTGELFF.

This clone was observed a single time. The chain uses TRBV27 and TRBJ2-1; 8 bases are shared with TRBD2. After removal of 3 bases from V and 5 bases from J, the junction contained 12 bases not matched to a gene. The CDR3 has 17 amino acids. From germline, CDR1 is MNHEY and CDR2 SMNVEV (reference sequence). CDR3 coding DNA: TGTGCCAGCAGTTTCGGGGGGGCAAACTACATTGACAATGAGCAGTTCTTC. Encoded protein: CASSFGGANYIDNEQFF.

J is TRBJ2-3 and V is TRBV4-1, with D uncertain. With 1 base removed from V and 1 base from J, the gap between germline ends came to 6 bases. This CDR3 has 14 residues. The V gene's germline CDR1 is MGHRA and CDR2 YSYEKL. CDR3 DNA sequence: TGCGCCAGCAGCCAAGGCCCACGCACAGATACGCAGTATTTT. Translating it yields CASSQGPRTDTQYF.

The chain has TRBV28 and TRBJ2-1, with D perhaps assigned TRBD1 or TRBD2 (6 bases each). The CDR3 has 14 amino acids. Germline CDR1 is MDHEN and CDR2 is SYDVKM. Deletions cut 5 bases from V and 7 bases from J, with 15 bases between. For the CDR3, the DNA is TGTGCCAGCAGTCTCGGCGGAGGGGGAAATGAGCAGTTCTTC. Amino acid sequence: CASSLGGGGNEQFF.

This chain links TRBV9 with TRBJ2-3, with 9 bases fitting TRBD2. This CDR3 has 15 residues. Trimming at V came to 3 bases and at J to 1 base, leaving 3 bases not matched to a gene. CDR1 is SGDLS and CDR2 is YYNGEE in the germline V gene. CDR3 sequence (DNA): TGTGCCAGCAGCGACAGGACTAGCGGCACAGATACGCAGTATTTT. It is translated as CASSDRTSGTDTQYF.

The CDR3 loop is CASSSRLRGYNEQFF. CDR3 DNA sequence: TGTGCCAGCAGCTCAAGGCTCCGGGGCTACAATGAGCAGTTCTTC. This chain links TRBV28 with TRBJ2-1; maybe TRBD2 (5 bases). This CDR3 is 15 amino acids long. Germline-derived CDR1 and CDR2 are MDHEN and SYDVKM. V was pared by 6 bases and J by 3 bases, with 15 bases between.

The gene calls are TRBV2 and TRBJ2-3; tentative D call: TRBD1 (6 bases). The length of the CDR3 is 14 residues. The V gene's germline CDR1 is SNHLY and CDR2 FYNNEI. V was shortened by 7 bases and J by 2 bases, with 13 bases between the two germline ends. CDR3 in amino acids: CASKSRGSTDTQYF. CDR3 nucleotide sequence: TGTGCCAGCAAGAGCAGGGGCTCCACAGATACGCAGTATTTT.

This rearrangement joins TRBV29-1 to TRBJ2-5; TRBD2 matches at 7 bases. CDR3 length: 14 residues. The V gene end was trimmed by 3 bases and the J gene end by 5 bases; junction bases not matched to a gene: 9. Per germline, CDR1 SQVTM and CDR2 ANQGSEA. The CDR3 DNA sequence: TGCAGCGTTGACTCCAGCGGGGATCCCGAGACCCAGTACTTC. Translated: CSVDSSGDPETQYF.

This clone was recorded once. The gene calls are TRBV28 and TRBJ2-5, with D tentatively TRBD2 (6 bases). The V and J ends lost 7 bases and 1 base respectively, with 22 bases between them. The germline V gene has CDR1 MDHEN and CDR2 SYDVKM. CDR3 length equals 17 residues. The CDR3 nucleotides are TGTGCCAGCAAGGCCTCCGGGGAGGTGAGGGGCCAAGAGACCCAGTACTTC. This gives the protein CASKASGEVRGQETQYF.